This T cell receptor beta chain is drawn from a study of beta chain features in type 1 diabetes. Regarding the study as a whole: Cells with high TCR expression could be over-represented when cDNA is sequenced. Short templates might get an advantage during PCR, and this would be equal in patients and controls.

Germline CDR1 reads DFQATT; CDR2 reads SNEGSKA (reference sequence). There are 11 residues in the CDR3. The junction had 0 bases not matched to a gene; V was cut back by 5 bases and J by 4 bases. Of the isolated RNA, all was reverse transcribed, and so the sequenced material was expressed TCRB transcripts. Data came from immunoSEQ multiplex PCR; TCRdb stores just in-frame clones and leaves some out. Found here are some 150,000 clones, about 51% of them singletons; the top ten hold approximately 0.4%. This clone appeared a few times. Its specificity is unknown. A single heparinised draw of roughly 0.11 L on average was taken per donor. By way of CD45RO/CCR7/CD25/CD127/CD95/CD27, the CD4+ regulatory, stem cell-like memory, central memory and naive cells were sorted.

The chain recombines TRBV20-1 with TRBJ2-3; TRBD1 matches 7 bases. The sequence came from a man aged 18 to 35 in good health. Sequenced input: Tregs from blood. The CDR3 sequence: CSADRADTQYF. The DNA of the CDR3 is TGCAGTGCTGACAGGGCAGATACGCAGTATTTT.